This T cell receptor beta chain emerged from a study of radiotherapy plus CTLA-4 blockade in lung cancer. Study at large: Objective responses arose in approximately 20% of patients, and 25% to 35% experienced disease control. Regarding the study as a whole: It was early blood T cell clone dynamics, with interferon-beta, that reportedly best predicted response. After radiotherapy and ipilimumab, tumor-derived clones expanded in peripheral blood.

Focal radiation with ipilimumab CTLA-4 blockade was given to patients with chemo-refractory metastatic non-small-cell lung cancer. TCRdb's table, derived via immunoSEQ multiplex PCR, lists solely in-frame clones and lacks some. The sample has approximately 76,000 clones; around 79% are singletons. Germline V gene lookup returns CDR1 SGHRS and CDR2 YFSETQ. Trimming shortened V by 0 bases and J by 0 bases, and 16 bases separated the two germline ends. CDR3 size: 19 residues. About this clone: No antigen is known for it.

This sample comprised peripheral blood, obtained from a patient treated with radiotherapy plus ipilimumab. This rearrangement joins TRBV5-1 to TRBJ2-6; D is uncertain. The sequence derives from a human donor with non-small cell lung cancer who had a partial response to radiotherapy plus ipilimumab. Some clones in this sample may be carry-over from other donors' samples. CDR3 DNA sequence: TGCGCCAGCAGCTTGGGTAGTCTACTAACTAACTCTGGGGCCAACGTCCTGACTTTC. This codes for CASSLGSLLTNSGANVLTF.